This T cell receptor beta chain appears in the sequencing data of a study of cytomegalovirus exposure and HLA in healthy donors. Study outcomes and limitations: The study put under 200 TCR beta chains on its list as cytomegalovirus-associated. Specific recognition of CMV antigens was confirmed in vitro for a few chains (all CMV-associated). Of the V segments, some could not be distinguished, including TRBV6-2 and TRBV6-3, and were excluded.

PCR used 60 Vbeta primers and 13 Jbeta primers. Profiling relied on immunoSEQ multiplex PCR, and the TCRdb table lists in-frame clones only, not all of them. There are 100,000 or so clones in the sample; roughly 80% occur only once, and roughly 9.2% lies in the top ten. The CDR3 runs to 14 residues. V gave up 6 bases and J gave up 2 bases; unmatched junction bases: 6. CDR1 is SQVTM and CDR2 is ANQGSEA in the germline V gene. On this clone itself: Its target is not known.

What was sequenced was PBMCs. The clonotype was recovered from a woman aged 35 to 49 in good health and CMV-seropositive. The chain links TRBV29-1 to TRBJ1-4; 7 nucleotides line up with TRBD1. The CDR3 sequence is CSVSDRVTNEKLFF. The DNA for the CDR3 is TGCAGCGTCAGCGACAGGGTCACTAATGAAAAACTGTTTTTT.